This T cell receptor (beta chain) was identified during a study of shared clonotypes between healthy human individuals. The CDR3 consists of 14 residues. Trimming cost V 5 bases and J 1 base; bases outside gene matches: 4. Germline values: CDR1 SGHTA, CDR2 FQGNSA. Here immunoSEQ multiplex PCR was the method, and the copy in TCRdb shows in-frame clones only, minus some. Here the sample spans about 1 million clones, 65% to 80% being singletons. V is TRBV7-2 and J is TRBJ2-7, with TRBD1 matching over 8 bases. This receptor was obtained from a man between 18 and 35 years old in good health. Material: memory CD4+ T cells sorted from blood. Subset meaning: CD45RA-negative fraction. For the CDR3, the DNA is TGTGCCAGCAGCACAGGGGGGTCTTCCTACGAGCAGTACTTC. It specifies CASSTGGSSYEQYF.